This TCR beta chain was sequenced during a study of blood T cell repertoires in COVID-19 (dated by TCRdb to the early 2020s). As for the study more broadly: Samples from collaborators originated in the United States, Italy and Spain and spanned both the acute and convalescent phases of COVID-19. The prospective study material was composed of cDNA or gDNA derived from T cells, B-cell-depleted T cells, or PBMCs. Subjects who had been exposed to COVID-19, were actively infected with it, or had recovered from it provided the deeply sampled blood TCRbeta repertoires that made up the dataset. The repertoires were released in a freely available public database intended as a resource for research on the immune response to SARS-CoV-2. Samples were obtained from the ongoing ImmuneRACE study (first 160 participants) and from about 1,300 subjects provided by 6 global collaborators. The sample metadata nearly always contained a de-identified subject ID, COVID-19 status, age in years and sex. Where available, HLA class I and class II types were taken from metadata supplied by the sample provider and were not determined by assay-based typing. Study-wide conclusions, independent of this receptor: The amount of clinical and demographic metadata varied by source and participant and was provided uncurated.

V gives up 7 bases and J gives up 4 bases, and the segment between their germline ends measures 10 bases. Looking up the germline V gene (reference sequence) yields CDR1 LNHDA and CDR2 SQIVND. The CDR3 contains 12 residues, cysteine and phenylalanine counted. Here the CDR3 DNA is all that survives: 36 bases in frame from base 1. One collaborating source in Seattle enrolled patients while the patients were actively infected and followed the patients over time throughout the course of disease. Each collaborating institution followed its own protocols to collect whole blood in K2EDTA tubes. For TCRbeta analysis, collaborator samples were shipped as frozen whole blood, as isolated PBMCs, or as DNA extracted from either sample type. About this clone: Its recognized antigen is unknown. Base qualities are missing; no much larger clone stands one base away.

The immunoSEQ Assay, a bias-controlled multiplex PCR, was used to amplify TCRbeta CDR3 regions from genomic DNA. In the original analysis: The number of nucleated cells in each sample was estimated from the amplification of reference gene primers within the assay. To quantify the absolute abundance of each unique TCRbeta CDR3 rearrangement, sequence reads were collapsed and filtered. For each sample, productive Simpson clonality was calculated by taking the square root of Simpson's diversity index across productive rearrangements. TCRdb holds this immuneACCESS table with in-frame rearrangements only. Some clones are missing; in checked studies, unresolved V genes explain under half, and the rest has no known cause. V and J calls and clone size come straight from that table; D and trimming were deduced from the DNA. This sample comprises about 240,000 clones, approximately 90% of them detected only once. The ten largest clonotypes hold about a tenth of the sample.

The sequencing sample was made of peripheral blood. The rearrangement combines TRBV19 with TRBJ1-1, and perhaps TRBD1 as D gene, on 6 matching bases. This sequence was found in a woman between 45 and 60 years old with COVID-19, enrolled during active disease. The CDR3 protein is CASIRGSTEAFF. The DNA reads TGTGCCAGTATAAGGGGGAGCACTGAAGCTTTCTTT.